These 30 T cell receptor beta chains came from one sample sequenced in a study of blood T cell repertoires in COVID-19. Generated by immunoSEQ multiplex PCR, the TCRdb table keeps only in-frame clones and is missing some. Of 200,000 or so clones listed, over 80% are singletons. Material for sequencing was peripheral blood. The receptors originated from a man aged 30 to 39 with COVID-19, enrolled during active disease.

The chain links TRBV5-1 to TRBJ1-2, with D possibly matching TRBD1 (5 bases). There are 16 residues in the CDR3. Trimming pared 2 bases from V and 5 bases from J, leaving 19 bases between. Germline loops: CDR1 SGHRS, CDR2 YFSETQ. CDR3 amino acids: CASSLGARQRSYGYTF. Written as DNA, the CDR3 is TGCGCCAGCAGCTTAGGAGCTCGACAGCGCTCTTATGGCTACACCTTC. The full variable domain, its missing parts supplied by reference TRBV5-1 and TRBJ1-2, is KAGVTQTPRYLIKTRGQQVTLSCSPISGHRSVSWYQQTPGQGLQFLFEYFSETQRNKGNFPGRFSGRQFSNSRSEMNVSTLELGDSALYLCASSLGARQRSYGYTFGSGTRLTVV.

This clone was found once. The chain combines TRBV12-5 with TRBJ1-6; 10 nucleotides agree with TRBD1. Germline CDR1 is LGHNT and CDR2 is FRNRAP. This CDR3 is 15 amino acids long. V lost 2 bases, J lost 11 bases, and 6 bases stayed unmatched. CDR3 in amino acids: CASGLPGDRGPPLHF. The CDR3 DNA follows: TGTGCTAGTGGTTTGCCTGGGGACAGGGGTCCACCCCTCCACTTT.

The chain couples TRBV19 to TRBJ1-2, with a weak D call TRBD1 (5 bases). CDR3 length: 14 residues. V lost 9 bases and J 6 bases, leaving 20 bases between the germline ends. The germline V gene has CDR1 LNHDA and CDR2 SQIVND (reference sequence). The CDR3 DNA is TGTGCCAGCCTCAGTAGGGGCCGCGGGGATGGCTACACCTTC. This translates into CASLSRGRGDGYTF.

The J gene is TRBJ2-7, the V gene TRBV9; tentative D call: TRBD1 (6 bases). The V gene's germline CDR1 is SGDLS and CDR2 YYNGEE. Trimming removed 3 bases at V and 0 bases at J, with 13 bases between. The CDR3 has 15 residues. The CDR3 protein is CASSALPDSSYEQYF. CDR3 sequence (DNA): TGTGCCAGCAGCGCCCTCCCGGACAGCTCCTACGAGCAGTACTTC.

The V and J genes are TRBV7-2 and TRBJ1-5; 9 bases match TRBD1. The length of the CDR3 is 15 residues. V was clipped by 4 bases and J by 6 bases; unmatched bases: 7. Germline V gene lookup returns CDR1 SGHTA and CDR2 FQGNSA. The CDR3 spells CASSSPGTGSQPQHF. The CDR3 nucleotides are TGTGCCAGCAGCTCCCCCGGGACAGGGTCTCAGCCCCAGCATTTT.

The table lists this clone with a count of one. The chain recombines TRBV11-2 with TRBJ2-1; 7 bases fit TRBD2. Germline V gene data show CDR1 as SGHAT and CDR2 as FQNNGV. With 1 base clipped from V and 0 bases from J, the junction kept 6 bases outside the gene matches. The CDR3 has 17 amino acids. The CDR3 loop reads CASSLGGSRSSYNEQFF. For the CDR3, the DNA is TGTGCCAGCAGCTTAGGCGGGAGCCGGAGCTCCTACAATGAGCAGTTCTTC.

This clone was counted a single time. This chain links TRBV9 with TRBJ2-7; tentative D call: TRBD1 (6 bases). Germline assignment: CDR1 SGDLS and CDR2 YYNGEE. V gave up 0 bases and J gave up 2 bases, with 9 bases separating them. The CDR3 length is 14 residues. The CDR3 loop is CASSVEDSPYEQYF. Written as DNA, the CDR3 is TGTGCCAGCAGCGTAGAGGACAGCCCCTACGAGCAGTACTTC.

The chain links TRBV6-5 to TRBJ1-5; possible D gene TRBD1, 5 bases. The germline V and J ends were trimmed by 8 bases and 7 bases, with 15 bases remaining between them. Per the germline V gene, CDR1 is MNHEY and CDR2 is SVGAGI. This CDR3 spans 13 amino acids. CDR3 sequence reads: CASRRAAGQPQHF. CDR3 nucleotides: TGTGCCAGCCGCAGGGCCGCCGGGCAGCCCCAGCATTTT.

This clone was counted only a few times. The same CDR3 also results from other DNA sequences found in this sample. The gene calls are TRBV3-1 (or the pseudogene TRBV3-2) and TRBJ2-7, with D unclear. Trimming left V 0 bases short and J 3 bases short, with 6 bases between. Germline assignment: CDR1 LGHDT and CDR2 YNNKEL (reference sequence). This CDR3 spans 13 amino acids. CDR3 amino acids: CASSQEGVYEQYF. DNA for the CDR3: TGTGCCAGCAGCCAAGAAGGAGTCTACGAGCAGTACTTC.

Written as DNA, the CDR3 is TGTGCCTGGACCGCGGGGCATATCGACACTGAAGCTTTCTTT. Its protein product is CAWTAGHIDTEAFF. V usage is TRBV30 and J usage is TRBJ1-1, with a tentative D call TRBD1 (5 bases). The CDR3 extends over 14 amino acids. The V gene lost 4 bases and the J gene lost 3 bases, with 15 bases spanning the gap. CDR1 and CDR2 from the germline V gene are GTSNPN and SVGIG (reference sequence).

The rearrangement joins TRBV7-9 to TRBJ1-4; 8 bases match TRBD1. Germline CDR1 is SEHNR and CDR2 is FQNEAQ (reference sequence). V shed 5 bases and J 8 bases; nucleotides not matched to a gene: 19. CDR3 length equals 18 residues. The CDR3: CASSGEPGQEVFGEKLFF. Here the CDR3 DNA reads TGTGCCAGCAGCGGCGAACCGGGACAGGAGGTCTTCGGGGAAAAACTGTTTTTT.

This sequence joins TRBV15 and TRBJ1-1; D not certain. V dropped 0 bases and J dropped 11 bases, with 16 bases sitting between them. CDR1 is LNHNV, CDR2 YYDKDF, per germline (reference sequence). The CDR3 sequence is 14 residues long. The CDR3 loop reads CATSRDFGDWDAFF. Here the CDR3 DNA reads TGTGCCACCAGCAGAGATTTCGGGGATTGGGATGCTTTCTTT.

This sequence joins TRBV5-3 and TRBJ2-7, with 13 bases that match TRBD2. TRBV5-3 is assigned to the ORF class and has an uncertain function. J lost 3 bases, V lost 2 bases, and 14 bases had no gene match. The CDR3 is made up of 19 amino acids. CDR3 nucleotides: TGTGCCAGAAGCTTACACTCCGGACTAGCGGGAGACATAAACTACGAGCAGTACTTC. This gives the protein CARSLHSGLAGDINYEQYF.

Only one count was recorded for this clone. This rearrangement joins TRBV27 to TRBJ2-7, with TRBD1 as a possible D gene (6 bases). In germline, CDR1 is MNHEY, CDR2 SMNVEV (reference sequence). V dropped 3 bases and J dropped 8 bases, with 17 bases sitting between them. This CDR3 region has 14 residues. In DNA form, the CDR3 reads TGTGCCAGCAGTTTGGGGACATACTACGACAAGCAGTACTTC. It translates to CASSLGTYYDKQYF.

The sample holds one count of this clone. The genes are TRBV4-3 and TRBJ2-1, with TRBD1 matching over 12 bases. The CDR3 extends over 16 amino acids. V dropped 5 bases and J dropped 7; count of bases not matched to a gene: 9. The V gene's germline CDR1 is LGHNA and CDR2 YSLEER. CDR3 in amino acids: CASSLRDRGLKNEQFF. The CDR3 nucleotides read TGCGCCAGCAGCTTACGGGACAGGGGGCTTAAGAATGAGCAGTTCTTC.

The CDR3 DNA reads TGTGCCAGCAGCTCTAGACAGGGCGGCGAAAAACTGTTTTTT. Its translation is CASSSRQGGEKLFF. V usage is TRBV5-8 and J usage is TRBJ1-4; 7 bases map to TRBD1. CDR1 SGHTS and CDR2 YDEGEE come from the germline V gene. This CDR3 has 14 amino acids. V trimming: 3 bases; J trimming: 8 bases; junction bases outside the gene matches: 7.

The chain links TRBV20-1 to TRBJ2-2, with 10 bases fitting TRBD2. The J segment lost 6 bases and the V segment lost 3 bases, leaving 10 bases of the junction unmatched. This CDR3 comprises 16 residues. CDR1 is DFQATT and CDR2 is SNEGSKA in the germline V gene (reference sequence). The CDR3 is CSASDRLAGASGELFF. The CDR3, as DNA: TGCAGTGCTAGTGATCGGCTAGCGGGAGCCTCCGGGGAGCTGTTTTTT.

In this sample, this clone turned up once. The CDR3 nucleotides are TGTGCCAGCAGCTTAGCCCCCGGCGGGACTAGCGGGAGGGAAGTGCAGTTCTTC. This gives the protein CASSLAPGGTSGREVQFF. The V gene is TRBV11-3, the J gene TRBJ2-1; 16 positions agree with TRBD2. V gave up 1 base and J gave up 12 bases; unmatched junction bases: 12. Germline V lookup: CDR1 SGHNT, CDR2 YENEEA. The CDR3 sequence is 18 residues long. The entire variable domain, with the rest obtained from reference TRBV11-3 and TRBJ2-1, is as follows: EAGVVQSPRYKIIEKKQPVAFWCNPISGHNTLYWYLQNLGQGPELLIRYENEEAVDDSQLPKDRFSAERLKGVDSTLKIQPAELGDSAVYLCASSLAPGGTSGREVQFFGPGTRLTVL.

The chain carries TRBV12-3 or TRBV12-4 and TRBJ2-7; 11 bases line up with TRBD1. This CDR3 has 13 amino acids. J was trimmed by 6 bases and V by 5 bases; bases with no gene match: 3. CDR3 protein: CASSQGTGGEQYF. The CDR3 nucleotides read TGTGCCAGCAGTCAAGGGACAGGGGGCGAGCAGTACTTC.

CDR3 residues: CASNGGQASGQPQHF. For the CDR3, the DNA is TGTGCCAGTAATGGGGGACAGGCCTCGGGGCAGCCCCAGCATTTT. The V gene is TRBV19, the J gene TRBJ1-5; 8 nucleotides match TRBD1. There are 15 residues in the CDR3. Germline V gene sequence: CDR1 LNHDA, CDR2 SQIVND (reference sequence). The V gene end was trimmed by 7 bases and the J gene end by 7 bases; junction bases not matched to a gene: 12.

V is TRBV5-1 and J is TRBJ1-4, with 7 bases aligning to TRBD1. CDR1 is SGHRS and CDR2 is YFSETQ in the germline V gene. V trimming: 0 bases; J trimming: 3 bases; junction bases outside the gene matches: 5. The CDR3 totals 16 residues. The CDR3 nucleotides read TGCGCCAGCAGCTTGGGAGGTCAGGGGGCTAATGAAAAACTGTTTTTT. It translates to CASSLGGQGANEKLFF.

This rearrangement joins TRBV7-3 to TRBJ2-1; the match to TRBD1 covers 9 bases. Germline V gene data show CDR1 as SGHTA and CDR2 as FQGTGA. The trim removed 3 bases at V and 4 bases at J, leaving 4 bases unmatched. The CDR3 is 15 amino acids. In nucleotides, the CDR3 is TGTGCCAGCAGCTTGACAGGGGGTGATTACAATGAGCAGTTCTTC. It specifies CASSLTGGDYNEQFF.

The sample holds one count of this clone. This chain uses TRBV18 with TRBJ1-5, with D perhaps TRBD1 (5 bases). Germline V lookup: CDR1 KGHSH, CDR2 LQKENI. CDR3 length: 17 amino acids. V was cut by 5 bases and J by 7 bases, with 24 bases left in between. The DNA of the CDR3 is TGTGCCAGCTCATTCTCCCTCGGGGGAACGAGTGGACAGCCCCAGCATTTT. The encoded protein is CASSFSLGGTSGQPQHF.

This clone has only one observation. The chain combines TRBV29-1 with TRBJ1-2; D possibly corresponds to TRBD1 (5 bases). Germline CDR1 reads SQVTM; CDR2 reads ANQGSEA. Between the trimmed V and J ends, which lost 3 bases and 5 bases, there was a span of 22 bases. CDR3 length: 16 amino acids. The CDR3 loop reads CSVEWIGGAGSYGYTF. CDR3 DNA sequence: TGCAGCGTTGAGTGGATAGGCGGGGCCGGGTCTTATGGCTACACCTTC. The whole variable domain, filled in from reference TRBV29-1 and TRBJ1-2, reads SAVISQKPSRDICQRGTSLTIQCQVDSQVTMMFWYRQQPGQSLTLIATANQGSEATYESGFVIDKFPISRPNLTFSTLTVSNMSPEDSSIYLCSVEWIGGAGSYGYTFGSGTRLTVV.

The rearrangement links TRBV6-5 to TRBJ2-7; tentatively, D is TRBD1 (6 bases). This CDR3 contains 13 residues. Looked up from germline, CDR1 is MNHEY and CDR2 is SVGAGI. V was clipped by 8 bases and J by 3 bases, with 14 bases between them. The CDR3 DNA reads TGTGCCAGCGACCGGGACACGAACTACGAGCAGTACTTC. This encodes CASDRDTNYEQYF.

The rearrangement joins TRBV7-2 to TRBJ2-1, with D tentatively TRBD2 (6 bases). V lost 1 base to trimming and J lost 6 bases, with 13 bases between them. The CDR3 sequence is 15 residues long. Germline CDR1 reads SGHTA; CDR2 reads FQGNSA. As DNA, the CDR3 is TGTGCCAGCAGCTTAGACTCGCGGAGGGGCAATGAGCAGTTCTTC. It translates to CASSLDSRRGNEQFF.

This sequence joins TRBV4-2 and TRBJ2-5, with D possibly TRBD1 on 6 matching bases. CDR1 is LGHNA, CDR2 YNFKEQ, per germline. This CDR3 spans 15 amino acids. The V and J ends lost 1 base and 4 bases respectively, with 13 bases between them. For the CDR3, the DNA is TGTGCCAGCAGCCAAGTGGGGGCGCTAGGAGAGACCCAGTACTTC. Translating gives CASSQVGALGETQYF.

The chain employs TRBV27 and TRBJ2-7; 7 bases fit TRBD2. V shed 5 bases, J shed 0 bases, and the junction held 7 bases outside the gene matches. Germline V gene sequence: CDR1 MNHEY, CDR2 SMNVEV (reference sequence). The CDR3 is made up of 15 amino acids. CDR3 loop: CASSLVSGFSYEQYF. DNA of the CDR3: TGTGCCAGCAGTCTGGTTAGCGGGTTCTCCTACGAGCAGTACTTC.

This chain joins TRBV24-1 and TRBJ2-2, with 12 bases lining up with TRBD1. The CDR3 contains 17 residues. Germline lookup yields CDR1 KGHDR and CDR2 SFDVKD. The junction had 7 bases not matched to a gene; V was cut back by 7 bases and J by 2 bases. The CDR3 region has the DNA TGTGCCACCAGCCCCGGGACAGGGGGCTTAAACACCGGGGAGCTGTTTTTT. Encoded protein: CATSPGTGGLNTGELFF.

The DNA of the CDR3 is TGTGCCAGCAGCTATATGGCGGGGACAGGGGACGAGCAGTACTTC. This gives the protein CASSYMAGTGDEQYF. This sequence joins TRBV7-3 and TRBJ2-7, with 10 bases identical to TRBD1. Germline values: CDR1 SGHTA, CDR2 FQGTGA. This CDR3 spans 15 amino acids. After removal of 4 bases from V and 5 bases from J, the junction contained 8 bases not matched to a gene. Supplemented by reference TRBV7-3 and TRBJ2-7, the full variable domain reads GAGVSQTPSNKVTEKGKYVELRCDPISGHTALYWYRQSLGQGPEFLIYFQGTGAADDSGLPNDRFFAVRPEGSVSTLKIQRTERGDSAVYLCASSYMAGTGDEQYFGPGTRLTVT.